Following are 31 T cell receptor beta chains from one sample sequenced in a study of CXCR3-negative and CXCR3-positive naive CD8 T cells. Study findings and constraints: Naive cells that were CXCR3-positive had more hydrophobic TRB CDR3s (compared with CXCR3-negative naive cells).

UMI-labeled TRB cDNA libraries were prepared by 5' RACE. TCRdb re-called the 5' RACE reads and shows each CDR3 protein once, DNA omitted. The sample includes about 140,000 distinct CDR3 sequences. The antigens of these receptors remain unknown. Sequencing was carried out using naive CXCR3+ CD8+ T cells from blood. Subset reported: CD45RO-CCR7+CD27+CD95- naive CD8+ T cells expressing CXCR3 (TNR3+). The source is a human donor in good health. Some clones in this sample may be carry-over from other donors' samples.

The chain is built from TRBV28 and TRBJ1-1; TCRdb designates TRBD1, a call that cannot be tested without DNA. This CDR3 comprises 14 residues. Germline lookup yields CDR1 MDHEN and CDR2 SYDVKM. The CDR3 sequence: CASSIQGWVTEAFF.

This chain uses TRBV28 with TRBJ2-2; TCRdb's D gene call, TRBD1, goes unchecked for lack of DNA. The germline gives CDR1 MDHEN, CDR2 SYDVKM. The CDR3 runs to 16 residues. CDR3 sequence: CASSPFGTANTGELFF.

The chain links TRBV7-6 to TRBJ1-6. There are 14 residues in the CDR3. Germline CDR1 and CDR2: SGHVS and FNYEAQ. CDR3 protein: CASSLSQNNSPLHF.

V usage is TRBV6-5 and J usage is TRBJ1-6; TCRdb names TRBD1, which stays unverified in the absence of DNA. Per germline, CDR1 MNHEY and CDR2 SVGAGI. The CDR3 has 15 amino acids. The CDR3: CASRTRQGLNSPLHF.

V gene TRBV3-1 combines with J gene TRBJ1-3. The germline V gene encodes CDR1 LGHDT and CDR2 YNNKEL (reference sequence). The CDR3 covers 14 residues. The CDR3 is CASSPETIWHTIYF. The whole variable domain, filled in from reference TRBV3-1 and TRBJ1-3, reads DTAVSQTPKYLVTQMGNDKSIKCEQNLGHDTMYWYKQDSKKFLKIMFSYNNKELIINETVPNRFSPKSPDKAHLNLHINSLELGDSAVYFCASSPETIWHTIYFGEGSWLTVV.

The gene calls are TRBV11-2 and TRBJ2-6. Germline-derived CDR1 and CDR2 are SGHAT and FQNNGV. CDR3 length: 16 residues. The CDR3 protein is CASSTATSSGANVLTF.

The V gene is TRBV7-7, the J gene TRBJ1-6; TCRdb gives TRBD1 as the D gene, but with no DNA this cannot be confirmed. CDR1 is SSHAT and CDR2 is FNYEAQ in the germline V gene (reference sequence). This CDR3 is 14 amino acids long. The CDR3 region is CASSLGHGRQSLHF.

The chain couples TRBV29-1 to TRBJ2-5; the TRBD1 assignment by TCRdb is unverifiable without DNA. There are 15 residues in the CDR3. From germline, CDR1 is SQVTM and CDR2 ANQGSEA. The CDR3 is CSVPEWYRGQETQYF.

The rearrangement uses TRBV29-1 and TRBJ2-7. There are 13 residues in the CDR3. The germline V gene has CDR1 SQVTM and CDR2 ANQGSEA. The chain's CDR3 is CSALPENEYEQYF.

The chain carries TRBV7-3 and TRBJ2-7; TCRdb's D call, TRBD2, is unchecked because there is no DNA. Germline values: CDR1 SGHTA, CDR2 FQGTGA. The CDR3 is made up of 15 amino acids. The CDR3 loop reads CASSENGLAGERQYF.

CDR3 sequence reads: CASSLDRRRTNTGELFF. V and J are TRBV5-7 and TRBJ2-2. TRBV5-7 is noted as an ORF with a role that remains uncertain. The CDR3 sequence is 17 residues long.

The chain links TRBV5-6 to TRBJ2-1; TCRdb's assignment of TRBD2 cannot be checked, as there is no DNA. Germline V gene data show CDR1 as SGHDT and CDR2 as YYEEEE. This CDR3 contains 16 residues. This CDR3 is CASSPETSGRGNEQFF.

The chain carries TRBV29-1 and TRBJ2-7; TCRdb's D call, TRBD2, is unchecked because there is no DNA. This CDR3 contains 11 residues. Germline V CDR1 and CDR2: SQVTM, ANQGSEA. The chain's CDR3 is CSSGLAEEQYF.

V usage is TRBV27 and J usage is TRBJ2-7; with no DNA, the TCRdb D assignment of TRBD2 cannot be verified. Germline loops: CDR1 MNHEY, CDR2 SMNVEV (reference sequence). The CDR3 loop spans 15 amino acids. The CDR3: CASSLTGLAGYEQYF.

The rearrangement uses TRBV29-1 and TRBJ2-2; TCRdb outputs TRBD2, but without DNA this stays unchecked. Germline CDR1 SQVTM, CDR2 ANQGSEA. The CDR3 has 17 amino acids. The CDR3 region is CSVRLAGILVDTGELFF.

The genes are TRBV4-1 and TRBJ2-1. CDR1 and CDR2 from the germline V gene are MGHRA and YSYEKL. The CDR3 length is 13 residues. CDR3: CASSQNIGNEQFF.

This sequence joins TRBV11-2 and TRBJ2-1; TCRdb's assignment of TRBD2 cannot be checked, as there is no DNA. This CDR3 contains 16 residues. CDR1 SGHAT and CDR2 FQNNGV come from the germline V gene. The CDR3 region is CASSLLLAGLNNEQFF.

V usage is TRBV7-9 and J usage is TRBJ2-7; the D gene TCRdb calls, TRBD1, cannot be checked with no DNA. This CDR3 is 14 amino acids long. Germline values: CDR1 SEHNR, CDR2 FQNEAQ (reference sequence). The chain's CDR3 is CASSPPLGSNEQYF.

V and J are TRBV4-1 and TRBJ2-1; with no DNA, the TCRdb D assignment of TRBD1 cannot be verified. Germline values: CDR1 MGHRA, CDR2 YSYEKL. The CDR3 is 17 amino acids. CDR3 residues: CASRPINRDTRYNEQFF.

The chain has TRBV29-1 and TRBJ2-3; without DNA, the TCRdb call of TRBD2 cannot be checked. The CDR3 contains 17 residues. Germline V gene lookup returns CDR1 SQVTM and CDR2 ANQGSEA. CDR3 sequence: CSVEDPSLAGVTDTQYF.

The chain carries TRBV7-3 and TRBJ2-6; the D call of TRBD1 rests on TCRdb alone, since no DNA is present to check it. CDR3 size: 20 residues. CDR1 and CDR2 (germline): SGHTA, FQGTGA. CDR3 protein: CASSLSGTGGVLLGANVLTF.

The chain couples TRBV12-3 or TRBV12-4 to TRBJ2-1; absent DNA, TCRdb's TRBD1 call cannot be checked. The CDR3 sequence is 15 residues long. This chain's CDR3 is CASSRTGAAYNEQFF.

This chain joins TRBV12-3 or TRBV12-4 and TRBJ2-2; TCRdb designates TRBD1, a call that cannot be tested without DNA. The CDR3 contains 13 residues. The CDR3 loop reads CASITGPAGELFF.

The chain uses TRBV7-9 and TRBJ2-7; TCRdb returns TRBD2, unconfirmable since there is no DNA. The V gene's germline CDR1 is SEHNR and CDR2 FQNEAQ (reference sequence). The CDR3 is 15 residues long. CDR3 amino acids: CASSQTGAPSGEQYF. Using reference TRBV7-9 and TRBJ2-7 for the parts outside the CDR3, the full variable domain is DTGVSQNPRHKITKRGQNVTFRCDPISEHNRLYWYRQTLGQGPEFLTYFQNEAQLEKSRLLSDRFSAERPKGSFSTLEIQRTEQGDSAMYLCASSQTGAPSGEQYFGPGTRLTVT.

CDR3 sequence: CASSLYSRGQLNTGELFF. The chain is built from TRBV7-3 and TRBJ2-2. The CDR3 has 18 amino acids. CDR1 is SGHTA, CDR2 FQGTGA, per germline.

The chain's CDR3 is CASSSRQTYMNTEAFF. The V call is TRBV14, the J call TRBJ1-1; TCRdb's assignment of TRBD1 cannot be checked, as there is no DNA. CDR3 length: 16 residues. Looked up from germline, CDR1 is SGHDN and CDR2 is FVKESK.

The chain combines TRBV3-1 with TRBJ2-7. CDR1 and CDR2 from the germline V gene are LGHDT and YNNKEL (reference sequence). The CDR3 is 14 residues long. The CDR3 loop reads CASSQDHHTYEQYF.

The V call is TRBV4-1, the J call TRBJ1-4. The CDR3 extends over 15 amino acids. Germline CDR1 MGHRA, CDR2 YSYEKL. The CDR3 loop reads CASSQVTPTNEKLFF.

This rearrangement joins TRBV7-2 to TRBJ1-2; TCRdb returns TRBD1, unconfirmable since there is no DNA. This CDR3 comprises 15 residues. Germline CDR1 SGHTA, CDR2 FQGNSA. The CDR3 protein is CASSSVSGAGDGYTF. The variable domain in full, completed from reference TRBV7-2 and TRBJ1-2, reads GAGVSQSPSNKVTEKGKDVELRCDPISGHTALYWYRQSLGQGLEFLIYFQGNSAPDKSGLPSDRFSAERTGGSVSTLTIQRTQQEDSAVYLCASSSVSGAGDGYTFGSGTRLTVV.

The V gene is TRBV12-3 or TRBV12-4, the J gene TRBJ1-2; the TRBD1 assignment by TCRdb is unverifiable without DNA. The CDR3 is 15 amino acids. CDR3 protein: CASSKDRGANYGYTF.

CDR3 region: CASSQSGEAGGYTF. This sequence joins TRBV3-1 and TRBJ1-2. The CDR3 contains 14 residues. CDR1 is LGHDT and CDR2 is YNNKEL in the germline V gene (reference sequence).